This entry lists 28 T cell receptor beta chains sequenced from one sample in a study of blood T cells in healthy people across ages. Next came a second PCR, run for about 7 to 12 cycles, which used a sample-barcoded 5' primer along with a J-beta primer mix. MiXCR was run by TCRdb on the 5' RACE reads, yielding one entry per CDR3 protein. The sample holds about 1,400,000 distinct CDR3 sequences; around 55% are singletons and the top ten take 5% to 7%. Sequencing input: blood. The receptors originated from a man younger than 35 in good health.

This rearrangement joins TRBV27 to TRBJ2-3, with D perhaps TRBD2 (5 bases). The CDR3 extends over 16 amino acids. CDR1 is MNHEY and CDR2 is SMNVEV in the germline V gene (reference sequence). Trimming removed 3 bases at V and 3 bases at J, with 16 bases between. CDR3: CASSFGAWSGTDTQYF. Written as DNA, the CDR3 is TGTGCCAGCAGTTTCGGAGCGTGGAGCGGTACAGATACGCAGTATTTT.

V gene TRBV7-2 combines with J gene TRBJ1-4; 7 bases fit TRBD1. The CDR3 has 14 amino acids. Germline CDR1 reads SGHTA; CDR2 reads FQGNSA. J lost 8 bases, V lost 4 bases, and 7 bases had no gene match. The CDR3: CASSYPGTAEKLFF. The CDR3 DNA reads as TGTGCCAGCAGCTACCCCGGGACAGCGGAAAAACTGTTTTTT.

This clonotype came up a few times. The V call is TRBV3-1, the J call TRBJ2-1; D not certain. V lost 0 bases and J 10 bases, leaving 10 bases between the germline ends. The CDR3 has 13 residues. Germline V CDR1 and CDR2: LGHDT, YNNKEL (reference sequence). DNA for the CDR3: TGTGCCAGCAGCCAAGACCAGCTCGGCGAGCAGTTCTTC. Translated, it gives CASSQDQLGEQFF.

This rearrangement joins TRBV6-6 to TRBJ2-4; no firm D call. The J call could be wrong; TRBJ2-7 is a better fit for the DNA end. CDR3 length equals 14 residues. From germline, CDR1 is MNHNY and CDR2 SVGAGI (reference sequence). CDR3 amino acids: CASTLASVAYEQYF. In DNA, the CDR3 is TGTGCCAGCACCCTGGCGTCAGTTGCCTACGAGCAGTACTTC.

This clonotype was observed a handful of times. This chain uses TRBV4-3 with TRBJ2-7, with TRBD1 matching over 10 bases. V gave up 1 base and J gave up 2 bases; unmatched junction bases: 8. This CDR3 region has 17 residues. Per the germline V gene, CDR1 is LGHNA and CDR2 is YSLEER. CDR3: CASSQGLVGTGAYEQYF. The DNA of the CDR3 is TGCGCCAGCAGCCAAGGCCTCGTGGGGACAGGGGCCTACGAGCAGTACTTC.

This rearrangement joins TRBV25-1 to TRBJ2-7; TRBD1 matches 9 bases. The V gene's germline CDR1 is MGHDK and CDR2 SYGVNS. CDR3 length: 16 amino acids. V trimming: 6 bases; J trimming: 2 bases; junction bases outside the gene matches: 11. CDR3 residues: CASRTYTGTGPYEQYF. The DNA for the CDR3 is TGTGCCAGCAGGACTTATACCGGGACAGGGCCCTACGAGCAGTACTTC.

The chain combines TRBV29-1 with TRBJ2-7, with TRBD2 as a possible D gene (5 bases). CDR1 SQVTM and CDR2 ANQGSEA come from the germline V gene. Trimming removed 5 bases from V and 0 bases from J, with 20 bases in between. This CDR3 has 16 residues. The CDR3 loop reads CSVIIGGGFSSYEQYF. The CDR3 region has the DNA TGCAGCGTTATTATTGGTGGCGGGTTTAGCTCCTACGAGCAGTACTTC.

Only a few counts were recorded for this clonotype. V usage is TRBV27 and J usage is TRBJ2-5, with D possibly being TRBD1 (5 bases). Trimming stripped 5 bases from V and 3 bases from J, with 13 bases between. Germline assignment: CDR1 MNHEY and CDR2 SMNVEV (reference sequence). The CDR3 runs to 14 residues. The CDR3 DNA reads TGTGCCAGCAGTCCACAGGTTGGGGAAGAGACCCAGTACTTC. Translated, it gives CASSPQVGEETQYF.

This clonotype was seen more than once but under ten times. This chain connects TRBV12-3 or TRBV12-4 to TRBJ2-2; no firm D call. V was clipped by 6 bases and J by 7 bases, with 6 bases between them. This CDR3 spans 11 amino acids. The CDR3 loop reads CASSLNGELFF. CDR3 DNA: TGTGCCAGCAGCTTAAACGGGGAGCTGTTTTTT.

This clonotype was seen a few times. J is TRBJ2-1 and V is TRBV11-1, with D tentatively TRBD2 (6 bases). Trimming left V 1 base short and J 6 bases short, with 19 bases between. Looked up from germline, CDR1 is SGHAT and CDR2 is FQDESV (reference sequence). CDR3 length: 17 amino acids. The CDR3 region has the DNA TGTGCCAGCAGCTTAGACATCGCGGGATGGGTTGGCAATGAGCAGTTCTTC. Its protein product is CASSLDIAGWVGNEQFF.

This clonotype showed up just once. The gene calls are TRBV29-1 and TRBJ2-7; perhaps TRBD2 as D (7 bases). Germline CDR1 is SQVTM and CDR2 is ANQGSEA. V lost 7 bases and J 7 bases, leaving 26 bases between the germline ends. CDR3 length: 15 residues. This CDR3 reads CSGGGAVRTYNEQYF. In DNA form, the CDR3 reads TGCAGCGGGGGGGGGGCTGTAAGGACCTACAATGAGCAGTACTTC.

This clonotype was observed a single time. The chain couples TRBV11-2 to TRBJ1-1, with D unclear. Germline CDR1 SGHAT, CDR2 FQNNGV. Trimming took off 5 bases at V and 5 bases at J, with 9 bases between the two ends. The CDR3 sequence is 12 residues long. The CDR3 DNA follows: TGTGCCAGCAGCCCATGGCAGACTGAAGCTTTCTTT. Protein: CASSPWQTEAFF.

The rearrangement links TRBV6-2 or TRBV6-3 to TRBJ2-7; 7 nucleotides agree with TRBD2. This CDR3 is built from 16 residues. Losses at the gene ends were 7 bases for V and 2 bases for J; bases not matched to a gene: 14. CDR1 is MNHEY, CDR2 SVGEGT, per germline. The CDR3 loop is CASNNMGGARPYEQYF. In nucleotides, the CDR3 is TGTGCCAGCAATAACATGGGAGGGGCGCGCCCCTACGAGCAGTACTTC.

The gene calls are TRBV15 and TRBJ1-1; 7 positions agree with TRBD1. This CDR3 is 14 amino acids long. Germline assignment: CDR1 LNHNV and CDR2 YYDKDF (reference sequence). V lost 2 bases and J lost 8; bases outside the gene matches: 8. CDR3 DNA: TGTGCCACCAGCAGACCTCCCGAGGACAGGGAAGCTTTCTTT. This sequence encodes CATSRPPEDREAFF.

This clonotype was detected many times. This chain's CDR3 is CAISESPGGTGNEQYF. For the CDR3, the DNA is TGTGCCATCAGTGAGTCCCCAGGGGGCACAGGGAACGAGCAGTACTTC. V is TRBV10-3 and J is TRBJ2-7, with TRBD1 identical over 8 bases. The CDR3 covers 16 residues. CDR1 is ENHRY, CDR2 SYGVKD, per germline. V trimming: 0 bases; J trimming: 5 bases; junction bases outside the gene matches: 9.

J is TRBJ2-7 and V is TRBV25-1; possible D gene TRBD1, 6 bases. Trimming stripped 6 bases from V and 3 bases from J, with 15 bases between. This CDR3 region has 14 residues. CDR1 and CDR2 (germline): MGHDK, SYGVNS. The CDR3 here is CASRETGVFYEQYF. The CDR3 DNA sequence: TGTGCCAGCAGAGAGACAGGAGTCTTCTACGAGCAGTACTTC.

The V and J genes are TRBV7-9 and TRBJ2-7; 7 bases map to TRBD2. The V gene's germline CDR1 is SEHNR and CDR2 FQNEAQ (reference sequence). Trimming cost V 4 bases and J 7 bases; bases outside gene matches: 13. The CDR3 runs to 15 residues. The CDR3 DNA is TGTGCCAGCAGCTCACTCCGGGAGAAGCGGGATGAGCAGTACTTC. Translation: CASSSLREKRDEQYF.

This chain uses TRBV4-3 with TRBJ2-4, with D possibly TRBD1 on 5 matching bases. In germline, CDR1 is LGHNA, CDR2 YSLEER. Between the trimmed V and J ends, which lost 4 bases and 9 bases, there was a span of 16 bases. The CDR3 contains 14 residues. CDR3 loop: CASSLLGDGGIQYF. For the CDR3, the DNA is TGCGCCAGCAGCCTTCTAGGGGATGGTGGCATTCAGTACTTC.

This clonotype was counted a few times. The chain couples TRBV2 to TRBJ2-3; D may be TRBD1 (5 bases). The CDR3 extends over 14 amino acids. The V gene lost 6 bases and the J gene lost 3 bases, with 13 bases spanning the gap. Germline CDR1 is SNHLY and CDR2 is FYNNEI. The CDR3 region is CASSDGPGTDTQYF. In nucleotides, the CDR3 is TGTGCCAGCAGCGATGGCCCAGGGACAGATACGCAGTATTTT.

The V and J genes are TRBV4-3 and TRBJ2-3; no definite D call. Trimming took off 0 bases at V and 2 bases at J, with 9 bases between the two ends. The length of the CDR3 is 15 residues. The V gene's germline CDR1 is LGHNA and CDR2 YSLEER. The CDR3 coding sequence is TGCGCCAGCAGCCAAGAGAGAGGTTTCACAGATACGCAGTATTTT. Protein: CASSQERGFTDTQYF.

In DNA, the CDR3 is TGTGCCAGCAGCGTACGGACAGCCGCCTATGGCTACACCTTC. Translated, it gives CASSVRTAAYGYTF. V usage is TRBV9 and J usage is TRBJ1-2, with D possibly TRBD1 on 6 matching bases. Germline V lookup: CDR1 SGDLS, CDR2 YYNGEE. Deletions cut 1 base from V and 4 bases from J, with 11 bases between. CDR3 length: 14 amino acids.

The chain recombines TRBV6-2 or TRBV6-3 with TRBJ2-7; weak D call: TRBD2 (5 bases). The V gene's germline CDR1 is MNHEY and CDR2 SVGEGT. V was cut by 6 bases and J by 6 bases, with 18 bases left in between. The CDR3 sequence is 14 residues long. This CDR3 is CASRILRAKGEQYF. The CDR3, as DNA: TGTGCCAGCAGGATTTTGAGGGCGAAGGGCGAGCAGTACTTC.

The chain uses TRBV28 and TRBJ2-7; D remains unclear. Trimming took off 5 bases at V and 3 bases at J, with 11 bases between the two ends. The germline V gene has CDR1 MDHEN and CDR2 SYDVKM. The length of the CDR3 is 13 residues. The CDR3 here is CASSPTAHYEQYF. CDR3 DNA sequence: TGTGCCAGCAGTCCAACGGCCCACTACGAGCAGTACTTC.

The chain links TRBV25-1 to TRBJ1-2; D ambiguous. This CDR3 comprises 15 residues. V was trimmed by 0 bases and J by 3 bases, leaving 11 bases between them. Germline V lookup: CDR1 MGHDK, CDR2 SYGVNS. CDR3 residues: CASSEYGRGYYGYTF. The CDR3 nucleotides read TGTGCCAGCAGTGAATACGGTCGGGGATACTATGGCTACACCTTC.

Only a few counts were recorded for this clonotype. The junction departs from the called germline gene at one end, perhaps through a read error. The rearrangement joins TRBV2 to TRBJ2-7; D is possibly TRBD1 (6 bases). CDR3 length equals 14 residues. CDR1 SNHLY and CDR2 FYNNEI come from the germline V gene. CDR3: CASSEGGVSYEQYF. Here the CDR3 DNA reads TGTGCCAGCAGCGAAGGGGGAGTTTCCTACGAGCAGTACTTC.

The J gene is TRBJ2-2, the V gene TRBV20-1; the D gene is possibly TRBD1 (6 bases). The CDR3 consists of 16 residues. The V end was cut by 0 bases, the J end by 2 bases, with 13 bases between. Germline CDR1 DFQATT, CDR2 SNEGSKA (reference sequence). The CDR3, as DNA: TGCAGTGCTAGAGAGATTGGGGGCAGTAACACCGGGGAGCTGTTTTTT. It codes for CSAREIGGSNTGELFF.

A few counts support this clonotype. V is TRBV6-2 or TRBV6-3 and J is TRBJ1-6; maybe TRBD1 (6 bases). Germline V gene data show CDR1 as MNHEY and CDR2 as SVGEGT. V lost 0 bases and J 0 bases, leaving 9 bases between the germline ends. The CDR3 has 17 residues. CDR3 in amino acids: CASSYSDSNSYNSPLHF. The CDR3 bases are TGTGCCAGCAGTTACTCGGACAGCAACTCCTATAATTCACCCCTCCACTTT.

The chain uses TRBV29-1 and TRBJ2-5; 13 bases agree with TRBD2. Germline V gives CDR1 SQVTM, CDR2 ANQGSEA. This CDR3 spans 13 amino acids. V dropped 4 bases and J dropped 11; count of bases not matched to a gene: 7. The CDR3 loop reads CSVGTSGRSEQYF. CDR3 nucleotide sequence: TGCAGCGTTGGGACTAGCGGGAGAAGTGAGCAGTACTTC.